The 19 T cell receptor beta chains given below trace back to one sample, sequenced in a study of identical twins. Using its own MiXCR run on the 5' RACE reads, TCRdb lists one record per CDR3 protein. In the table there are about 530,000 distinct CDR3 sequences, around 20% of which are singletons. The data were also submitted as part of a second study, on yellow fever vaccine responses in identical twins.

The sample taken for sequencing was CD4+ T cells sorted from blood. The receptors come from a young woman in good health.

This chain links TRBV29-1 with TRBJ2-5; 8 bases map to TRBD1. Germline loops: CDR1 SQVTM, CDR2 ANQGSEA. V lost 4 bases, J lost 7 bases, and 2 bases stayed unmatched. This CDR3 is 11 amino acids long. The CDR3 nucleotides are TGCAGCGTTGCTCAGGGGGCGACCCAGTACTTC. Translation gives CSVAQGATQYF. Full variable domain (rest looked up from reference TRBV29-1 and TRBJ2-5): SAVISQKPSRDICQRGTSLTIQCQVDSQVTMMFWYRQQPGQSLTLIATANQGSEATYESGFVIDKFPISRPNLTFSTLTVSNMSPEDSSIYLCSVAQGATQYFGPGTRLLVL.

This clonotype was picked up a small number of times. The chain combines TRBV6-1 with TRBJ2-3; D unclear. The CDR3 totals 17 residues. Germline lookup yields CDR1 MNHNS and CDR2 SASEGT. V was cut by 6 bases and J by 0 bases, with 19 bases left in between. The CDR3 DNA is TGTGCCAGCAGAAACCCCGGGCCATTAACTAGCACAGATACGCAGTATTTT. It encodes CASRNPGPLTSTDTQYF.

The rearrangement uses TRBV12-3 or TRBV12-4 and TRBJ2-7, with D tentatively TRBD1 or TRBD2 (5 bases each). The CDR3 runs to 12 residues. With 5 bases removed from V and 4 bases from J, the gap between germline ends came to 9 bases. CDR3: CASSRGRYEQYV. DNA for the CDR3: TGTGCCAGCAGTCGGGGACGATACGAGCAGTACGTC.

This clonotype was counted a few times. V usage is TRBV10-3 and J usage is TRBJ1-6; D gene ambiguous. Germline values: CDR1 ENHRY, CDR2 SYGVKD. The CDR3 spans 17 residues. The V gene lost 10 bases and the J gene lost 5 bases, with 24 bases spanning the gap. CDR3 amino acids: CATSSHSSPDDNSPLHF. The CDR3 DNA sequence: TGTGCCACCTCCTCCCACAGTTCTCCTGACGATAATTCACCCCTCCACTTT.

The genes are TRBV20-1 and TRBJ2-7, with D perhaps being TRBD1 or TRBD2 (6 bases each). The CDR3 sequence is 13 residues long. CDR1 is DFQATT, CDR2 SNEGSKA, per germline (reference sequence). Between the trimmed V and J ends, which lost 6 bases and 2 bases, there was a span of 14 bases. The CDR3 DNA reads TGCAGTGCCGGGGGACACTCCGCCTACGAGCAGTACGTC. Encoded protein: CSAGGHSAYEQYV.

This chain links TRBV20-1 with TRBJ1-2; no clear D. CDR3 length equals 14 residues. Deletions cut 6 bases from V and 4 bases from J, with 18 bases between. Germline CDR1 is DFQATT and CDR2 is SNEGSKA (reference sequence). The CDR3 bases are TGCAGTGCGAGCCCCCGGGAAGCCCCCTATGGCTACACCTTC. Amino acid sequence: CSASPREAPYGYTF.

In this sample, this clonotype turned up a few times. The CDR3 spells CASSRSLPGGEQFF. DNA for the CDR3: TGCGCCAGCAGCCGCTCACTTCCAGGGGGTGAGCAGTTCTTC. The chain employs TRBV5-1 and TRBJ2-1, with 7 bases lining up with TRBD1. The CDR3 length is 14 residues. V lost 4 bases to trimming and J lost 9 bases; unmatched junction nucleotides: 10. Per the germline V gene, CDR1 is SGHRS and CDR2 is YFSETQ.

This chain joins TRBV10-3 and TRBJ2-7; D gene ambiguous. Trimming pared 2 bases from V and 5 bases from J, leaving 16 bases between. Germline V lookup: CDR1 ENHRY, CDR2 SYGVKD. This CDR3 has 15 residues. The CDR3 reads CAISERAPLTDEQYF. CDR3 nucleotide sequence: TGTGCCATCAGTGAGCGGGCCCCCCTTACAGACGAGCAGTACTTC.

The chain is built from TRBV5-1 and TRBJ2-2; D may be TRBD2 (6 bases). Trimming cost V 4 bases and J 3 bases, with 13 bases left between them. CDR1 is SGHRS, CDR2 YFSETQ, per germline. CDR3 size: 15 residues. The CDR3 region is CASSAGTSYTGELFF. Written as DNA, the CDR3 is TGCGCCAGCAGCGCTGGGACTTCCTACACCGGGGAGCTGTTTTTT. The full variable domain, its missing parts supplied by reference TRBV5-1 and TRBJ2-2, is KAGVTQTPRYLIKTRGQQVTLSCSPISGHRSVSWYQQTPGQGLQFLFEYFSETQRNKGNFPGRFSGRQFSNSRSEMNVSTLELGDSALYLCASSAGTSYTGELFFGEGSRLTVL.

The chain recombines TRBV20-1 with TRBJ2-7, with a weak D call TRBD2 (5 bases). The V gene's germline CDR1 is DFQATT and CDR2 SNEGSKA (reference sequence). CDR3 size: 14 residues. Trimming stripped 6 bases from V and 0 bases from J, with 15 bases between. The CDR3 here is CSAERAGSSYEQYF. The DNA for the CDR3 is TGCAGTGCGGAGAGGGCAGGTAGCTCCTACGAGCAGTACTTC.

This clonotype showed up just a few times. The chain recombines TRBV10-3 with TRBJ2-1; 10 nucleotides agree with TRBD2. There are 15 residues in the CDR3. V shed 2 bases and J 6 bases; nucleotides not matched to a gene: 4. Germline lookup yields CDR1 ENHRY and CDR2 SYGVKD. CDR3 DNA sequence: TGTGCCATCAGTGAGCCCGGGACTAGCGCCAATGAGCAGTTCTTC. Its protein is CAISEPGTSANEQFF.

There are a few counts of this clonotype. V and J are TRBV5-1 and TRBJ2-7; D is perhaps TRBD1 (6 bases). Germline V gene data show CDR1 as SGHRS and CDR2 as YFSETQ. This CDR3 spans 15 amino acids. V gave up 5 bases and J gave up 2 bases, with 17 bases separating them. The DNA of the CDR3 is TGCGCCAGCAGGACACAGGGCTCTTTGACCTACGAGCAGTACGTC. It is translated as CASRTQGSLTYEQYV.

This clonotype was picked up many times. V usage is TRBV11-1 and J usage is TRBJ2-1; 8 positions match TRBD1. V was clipped by 5 bases and J by 7 bases; unmatched bases: 19. Germline values: CDR1 SGHAT, CDR2 FQDESV (reference sequence). The CDR3 consists of 18 residues. CDR3 nucleotide sequence: TGTGCCAGCAGCCCCAGGACAGGGCCCACTCACCTTAGGAATGAGCAGTTCTTC. Its translation is CASSPRTGPTHLRNEQFF.

The chain couples TRBV7-9 to TRBJ2-1, with D perhaps TRBD1 (5 bases). Germline loops: CDR1 SEHNR, CDR2 FQNEAQ (reference sequence). CDR3 length: 16 residues. Trimming pared 0 bases from V and 3 bases from J, leaving 12 bases between. The CDR3 loop reads CASSLAGQANYNEQFF. CDR3 bases: TGTGCCAGCAGCTTAGCGGGGCAGGCGAACTACAATGAGCAGTTCTTC.

This clonotype was observed a handful of times. V usage is TRBV15 and J usage is TRBJ2-2, with TRBD2 identical over 15 bases. V gave up 2 bases and J gave up 4 bases; unmatched junction bases: 11. CDR1 LNHNV and CDR2 YYDKDF come from the germline V gene (reference sequence). CDR3 length: 20 residues. This CDR3 is CATSRSGTSGGLRGTGELFF. The CDR3, as DNA: TGTGCCACCAGCAGATCCGGGACTAGCGGGGGGCTACGAGGCACCGGGGAGCTGTTTTTT.

The CDR3 DNA reads as TGTGCCAGCACCCAAAGTGGGGGGTATAGCAATCAGCCCCAGCATTTT. Translating gives CASTQSGGYSNQPQHF. The chain combines TRBV12-3 or TRBV12-4 with TRBJ1-5; perhaps TRBD1 as D (5 bases). The CDR3 loop spans 16 amino acids. The ends were cut back, 7 bases at V and 0 bases at J, with 16 bases in the middle.

This clonotype was counted at least ten times. This sequence joins TRBV12-3 or TRBV12-4 and TRBJ2-5, with D unresolved. The length of the CDR3 is 12 residues. V lost 2 bases and J 5 bases, leaving 6 bases between the germline ends. The CDR3: CASSLPRETQYF. The CDR3 nucleotides are TGTGCCAGCAGTTTACCCCGGGAGACCCAGTACTTC.

This chain links TRBV12-3 or TRBV12-4 with TRBJ2-2, with 7 positions matching TRBD1. The CDR3 spans 14 residues. Germline trimming cut 7 bases from V and 5 bases from J; bases unmatched to any gene: 7. The CDR3 region has the DNA TGTGCCAGCATAGAAACGACAGGGACCGGGGAGCTGTTTTTT. It yields the protein CASIETTGTGELFF.

J is TRBJ2-7 and V is TRBV3-1; no firm D call. CDR1 is LGHDT and CDR2 is YNNKEL in the germline V gene (reference sequence). The CDR3 consists of 15 residues. Between the trimmed V and J ends, which lost 4 bases and 2 bases, there was a span of 15 bases. The CDR3, as DNA: TGTGCCAGCAGCCCGGATCTTGTTCGGGCCTACGAGCAGTACTTC. Translated, it gives CASSPDLVRAYEQYF.